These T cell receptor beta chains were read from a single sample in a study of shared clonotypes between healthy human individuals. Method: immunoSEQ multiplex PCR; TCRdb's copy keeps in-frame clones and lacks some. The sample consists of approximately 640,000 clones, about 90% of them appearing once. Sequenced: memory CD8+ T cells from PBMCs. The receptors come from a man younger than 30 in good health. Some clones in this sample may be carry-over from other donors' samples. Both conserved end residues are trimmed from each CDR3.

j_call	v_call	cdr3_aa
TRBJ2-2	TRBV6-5	ASSFPSGRNTGELF
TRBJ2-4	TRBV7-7	ALWRLAGDRAKNIQY
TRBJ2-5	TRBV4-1	ASSQAMAGDAETQY
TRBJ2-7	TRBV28	ASSFDPQGALGFSYEQY
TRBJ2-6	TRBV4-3	ASSQDWREGSGANVLT
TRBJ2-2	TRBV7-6	ASSGGASDTGELF
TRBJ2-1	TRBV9	ASSAGGEYGNEQF
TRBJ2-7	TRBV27	ASSFNNLAGVGEQY
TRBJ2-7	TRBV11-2	ASSLFGLAGGSYEQY
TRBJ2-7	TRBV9	ASSGPAGLADYEQY
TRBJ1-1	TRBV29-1	SVEASWVNTEAF
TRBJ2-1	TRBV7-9	ASSLGAFPYNEQF
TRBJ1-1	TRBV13	ASSPPLDYYTEAF
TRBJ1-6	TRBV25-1	ASSERGYNSPLH
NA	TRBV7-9	ASSEKRGILYEQY
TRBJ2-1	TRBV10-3	ATGLALWNEQF
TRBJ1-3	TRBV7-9	ASSDSSGNTIY
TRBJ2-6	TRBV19	ASNPGQGNSGANVLT
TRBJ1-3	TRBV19	ASRPGTDSGNTIY
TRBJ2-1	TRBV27	ASSLVSGEQF
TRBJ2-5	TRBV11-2	ASSSSGITQETQY
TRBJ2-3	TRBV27	ASSYSFAPREQITDTQY
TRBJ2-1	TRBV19	ASSIGLAGVNEQF
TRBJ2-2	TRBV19	ASSMDRGPGELF
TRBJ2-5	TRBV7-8	ASSRRTGLAGGRETQY